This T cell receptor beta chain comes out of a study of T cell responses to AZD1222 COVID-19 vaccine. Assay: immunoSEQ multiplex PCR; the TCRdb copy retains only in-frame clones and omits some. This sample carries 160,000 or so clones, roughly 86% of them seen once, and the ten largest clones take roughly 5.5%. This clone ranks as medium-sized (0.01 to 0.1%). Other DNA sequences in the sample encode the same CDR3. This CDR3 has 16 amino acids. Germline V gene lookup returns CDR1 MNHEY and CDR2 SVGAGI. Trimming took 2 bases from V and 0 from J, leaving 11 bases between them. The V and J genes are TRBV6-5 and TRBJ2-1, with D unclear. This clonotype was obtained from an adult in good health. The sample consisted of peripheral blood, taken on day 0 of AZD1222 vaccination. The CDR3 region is CASSYRRPSSYNEQFF. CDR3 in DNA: TGTGCCAGCAGTTACCGACGGCCCAGCTCCTACAATGAGCAGTTCTTC.